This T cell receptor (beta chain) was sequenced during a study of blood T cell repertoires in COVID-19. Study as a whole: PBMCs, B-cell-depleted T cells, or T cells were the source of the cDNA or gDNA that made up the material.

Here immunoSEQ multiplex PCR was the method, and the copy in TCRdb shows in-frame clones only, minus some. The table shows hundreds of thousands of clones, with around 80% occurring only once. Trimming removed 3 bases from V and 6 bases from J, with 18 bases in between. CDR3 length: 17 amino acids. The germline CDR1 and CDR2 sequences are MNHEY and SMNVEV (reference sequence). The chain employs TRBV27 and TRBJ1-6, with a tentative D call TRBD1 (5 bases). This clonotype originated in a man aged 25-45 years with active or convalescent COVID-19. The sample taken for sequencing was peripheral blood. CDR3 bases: TGTGCCAGCAGTTTCGGGGACTTTGGCTCCCTTAATTCACCCCTCCACTTT. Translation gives CASSFGDFGSLNSPLHF.